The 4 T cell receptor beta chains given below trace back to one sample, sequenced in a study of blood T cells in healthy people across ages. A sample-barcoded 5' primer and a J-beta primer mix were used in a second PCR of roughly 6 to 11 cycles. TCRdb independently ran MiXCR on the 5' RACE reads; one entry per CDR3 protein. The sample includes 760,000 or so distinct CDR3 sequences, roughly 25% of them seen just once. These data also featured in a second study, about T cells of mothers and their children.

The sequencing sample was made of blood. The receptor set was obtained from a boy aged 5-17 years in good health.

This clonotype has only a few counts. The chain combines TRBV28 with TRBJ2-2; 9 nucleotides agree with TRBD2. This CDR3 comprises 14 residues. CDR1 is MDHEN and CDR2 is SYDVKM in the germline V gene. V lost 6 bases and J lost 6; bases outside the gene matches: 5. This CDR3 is CASSESGRSGELFF. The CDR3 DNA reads TGTGCCAGCAGCGAAAGCGGGAGGTCCGGGGAGCTGTTTTTT.

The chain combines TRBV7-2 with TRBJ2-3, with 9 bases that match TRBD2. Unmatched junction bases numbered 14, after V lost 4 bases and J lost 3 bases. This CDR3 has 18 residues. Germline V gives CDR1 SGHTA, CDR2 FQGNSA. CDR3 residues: CASSSPGGGGARTDTQYF. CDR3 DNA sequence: TGTGCCAGCAGCTCCCCCGGTGGCGGGGGGGCGCGGACAGATACGCAGTATTTT.

The CDR3 spells CASSQDRGGETTNEKLFF. CDR3 DNA sequence: TGTGCCAGCAGCCAAGATCGGGGAGGGGAGACAACTAATGAAAAACTGTTTTTT. The chain employs TRBV14 and TRBJ1-4; possibly TRBD1 for D (5 bases). The germline gives CDR1 SGHDN, CDR2 FVKESK. V was trimmed by 0 bases and J by 0 bases, leaving 14 bases between them. This CDR3 comprises 18 residues.

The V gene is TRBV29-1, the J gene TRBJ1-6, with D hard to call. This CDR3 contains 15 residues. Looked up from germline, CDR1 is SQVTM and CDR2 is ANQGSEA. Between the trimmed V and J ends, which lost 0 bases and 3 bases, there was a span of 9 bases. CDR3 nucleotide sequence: TGCAGCGTTGAAGATTTAGCGCTCTATAATTCACCCCTCCACTTT. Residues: CSVEDLALYNSPLHF.